This T cell receptor beta chain appears in the sequencing data of a study of cytomegalovirus exposure and HLA in healthy donors. This CDR3 has 15 amino acids. Trimming took off 2 bases at V and 7 bases at J, with 14 bases between the two ends. In germline, CDR1 is SGHTA, CDR2 FQGNSA. Study results and caveats: Other equally common chains were less clonally expanded than HLA-associated TCR beta chains, a later analysis showed. 87-base-pair reads could not separate some V segments, including TRBV6-2 and TRBV6-3.

With respect to this clone: Its cognate antigen is unknown.

PCR amplification relied on 60 Vbeta primers (plus 13 Jbeta primers). Profiled with immunoSEQ multiplex PCR; TCRdb holds only in-frame clones, not every one. This sample has 150,000 to 200,000 clones, with approximately 82% found just once. The J gene is TRBJ2-2, the V gene TRBV7-2; D is perhaps TRBD2 (6 bases). The sequence was collected from a woman aged 25-40 years in good health and CMV-seronegative. Sequencing was carried out using PBMCs. This chain's CDR3 is CASSLTTGVNGELFF. The CDR3 coding sequence is TGTGCCAGCAGCTTAACGACGGGAGTGAACGGGGAGCTGTTTTTT.